The 28 T cell receptor beta chains below all came from one sample that was sequenced in a study of T cells in Graves' hyperthyroidism and ophthalmopathy. RNA transcripts served as the template for amplifying TCR beta CDR3 regions. Primed by the HTBI set, a first-round RT-PCR was run on the TCR CDR3. TCRdb re-called the multiplex PCR reads through MiXCR, storing one row per CDR3 protein. This sample carries approximately 430,000 distinct CDR3 sequences, less than 20% of them seen once, and the ten largest clones take over 12%. Input material: blood. These receptors were obtained from a young woman with Graves' hyperthyroidism.

This clonotype was recorded many times. The J gene is TRBJ2-4, the V gene TRBV18; 9 nucleotides match TRBD1. CDR1 and CDR2 from the germline V gene are KGHSH and LQKENI. Losses at the gene ends were 5 bases for V and 9 bases for J; bases not matched to a gene: 11. The CDR3 runs to 15 residues. CDR3 in amino acids: CASSSPGQGSSIQYF. Here the CDR3 DNA reads TGTGCCAGCTCAAGTCCGGGACAGGGATCGAGCATTCAGTACTTC.

This clonotype was seen ten or more times. The genes are TRBV28 and TRBJ2-2; possible D gene TRBD1, 6 bases. The V end was cut by 2 bases, the J end by 4 bases, with 11 bases between. Germline CDR1 MDHEN, CDR2 SYDVKM. The CDR3 totals 15 residues. This CDR3 reads CASSLIRGGTGELFF. The CDR3 coding sequence is TGTGCCAGCAGTTTAATCAGGGGTGGCACCGGGGAGCTGTTTTTT.

This clonotype was counted at least ten times. The chain links TRBV24-1 to TRBJ2-5, with 9 bases matching TRBD1. Germline V gene data show CDR1 as KGHDR and CDR2 as SFDVKD. Germline trimming cut 4 bases from V and 2 bases from J; bases unmatched to any gene: 4. This CDR3 contains 15 residues. CDR3 coding DNA: TGTGCCACCAGTGACCGAGGACAGGGGCAAGAGACCCAGTACTTC. It is translated as CATSDRGQGQETQYF.

This clonotype has just a few counts. The V gene is TRBV19, the J gene TRBJ2-4; 10 positions match TRBD1. The CDR3 sequence is 14 residues long. V was clipped by 6 bases and J by 11 bases; unmatched bases: 10. Per the germline V gene, CDR1 is LNHDA and CDR2 is SQIVND (reference sequence). Here the CDR3 DNA reads TGTGCCAGTAGCCCGGGACAGGGGACGATAGTTCAGTACTTC. Protein: CASSPGQGTIVQYF.

This clonotype was counted ten times or more. The V and J genes are TRBV18 and TRBJ1-2, with unresolved D. In germline, CDR1 is KGHSH, CDR2 LQKENI. This CDR3 comprises 13 residues. The V gene lost 2 bases and the J gene lost 2 bases, with 6 bases spanning the gap. The CDR3 bases are TGTGCCAGCTCACCAGAGAGAAACTATGGCTACACCTTC. Translated: CASSPERNYGYTF. Complete variable domain (other parts from reference TRBV18 and TRBJ1-2): NAGVMQNPRHLVRRRGQEARLRCSPMKGHSHVYWYRQLPEEGLKFMVYLQKENIIDESGMPKERFSAEFPKEGPSILRIQQVVRGDSAAYFCASSPERNYGYTFGSGTRLTVV.

There are many counts of this clonotype. The chain recombines TRBV7-2 with TRBJ1-2; D gene ambiguous. Trimming pared 5 bases from V and 0 bases from J, leaving 7 bases between. There are 13 residues in the CDR3. CDR1 and CDR2 from the germline V gene are SGHTA and FQGNSA. The CDR3 loop is CASSPRSNYGYTF. In nucleotides, the CDR3 is TGTGCCAGCAGCCCCAGGTCTAACTATGGCTACACCTTC.

This clonotype was observed at least ten times. The J gene is TRBJ1-6, the V gene TRBV7-2, with 9 bases identical to TRBD1. V gave up 2 bases and J gave up 7 bases; unmatched junction bases: 6. The CDR3 totals 16 residues. CDR1 and CDR2 (germline): SGHTA, FQGNSA. As DNA, the CDR3 is TGTGCCAGCAGCTTAACCGGGACAGGGAGGAATTCACCCCTCCACTTT. Residues: CASSLTGTGRNSPLHF.

This clonotype was seen a few times. The V call is TRBV19, the J call TRBJ2-1; D possibly corresponds to TRBD1 (6 bases). Germline CDR1 reads LNHDA; CDR2 reads SQIVND (reference sequence). Between the trimmed V and J ends, which lost 5 bases and 5 bases, there was a span of 19 bases. The CDR3 runs to 16 residues. CDR3 nucleotides: TGTGCCAGTAGTCCGTGGGAGCGGAGGACAGACAATGAGCAGTTCTTC. It yields the protein CASSPWERRTDNEQFF.

There are many counts of this clonotype. This sequence joins TRBV2 and TRBJ2-3; no clear D gene. Germline lookup yields CDR1 SNHLY and CDR2 FYNNEI. V was pared by 4 bases and J by 8 bases, with 10 bases between. The CDR3 extends over 12 amino acids. The CDR3 here is CASSALMTTQYF. CDR3 sequence (DNA): TGTGCCAGCAGTGCCTTAATGACTACGCAGTATTTT.

This clonotype came up many times. This rearrangement joins TRBV12-3 or TRBV12-4 to TRBJ1-5, with 10 positions matching TRBD1. The CDR3 is 15 amino acids. The J segment lost 1 base and the V segment lost 6 bases, leaving 3 bases of the junction unmatched. CDR3 amino acids: CASRTGGASNQPQHF. The DNA for the CDR3 is TGTGCCAGCAGGACAGGGGGCGCGAGCAATCAGCCCCAGCATTTT.

This rearrangement joins TRBV25-1 to TRBJ2-7, with D unresolved. CDR3 size: 13 residues. Trimming took 3 bases from V and 1 from J, leaving 7 bases between them. CDR1 and CDR2 (germline): MGHDK, SYGVNS. The CDR3 coding sequence is TGTGCCAGCAGTGACCCCAGATCCTACGAGCAGTACTTC. The encoded protein is CASSDPRSYEQYF.

This clonotype was found many times. The chain joins TRBV28 to TRBJ2-7, with 8 bases identical to TRBD2. The CDR3 spans 14 residues. The J segment lost 5 bases and the V segment lost 7 bases, leaving 10 bases of the junction unmatched. Per germline, CDR1 MDHEN and CDR2 SYDVKM. Here the CDR3 DNA reads TGTGCCAGCACCATCCCGAGCGGGAGTAACGAGCAGTACTTC. Its protein product is CASTIPSGSNEQYF.

This chain connects TRBV24-1 to TRBJ2-1; D unclear. From germline, CDR1 is KGHDR and CDR2 SFDVKD. The germline V and J ends were trimmed by 1 base and 0 bases, with 6 bases remaining between them. CDR3 length: 15 amino acids. The CDR3 sequence is CATSDLRSSYNEQFF. The CDR3 DNA reads TGTGCCACCAGTGATTTAAGGTCCTCCTACAATGAGCAGTTCTTC.

This chain uses TRBV28 with TRBJ1-4, with TRBD1 matching 7 bases. Trimming took 8 bases from V and 3 from J; bases not matched to a gene: 9. This CDR3 region has 15 residues. The germline CDR1 and CDR2 sequences are MDHEN and SYDVKM. The CDR3 sequence: CASHRSDRANEKLFF. Here the CDR3 DNA reads TGTGCCAGCCATCGATCAGACAGGGCTAATGAAAAACTGTTTTTT.

In this sample, this clonotype turned up many times. This CDR3 is CASSSRDSFTEAFF. In nucleotides, the CDR3 is TGTGCCAGTAGTTCCCGGGACAGTTTTACTGAAGCTTTCTTT. V is TRBV19 and J is TRBJ1-1; 7 positions match TRBD1. This CDR3 region has 14 residues. V lost 5 bases to trimming and J lost 5 bases; unmatched junction nucleotides: 8. Germline loops: CDR1 LNHDA, CDR2 SQIVND (reference sequence). Drawing the rest from reference TRBV19 and TRBJ1-1, the complete variable domain is DGGITQSPKYLFRKEGQNVTLSCEQNLNHDAMYWYRQDPGQGLRLIYYSQIVNDFQKGDIAEGYSVSREKKESFPLTVTSAQKNPTAFYLCASSSRDSFTEAFFGQGTRLTVV.

This clonotype was detected many times. This chain joins TRBV6-6 and TRBJ2-7; perhaps D is TRBD1 or TRBD2 (5 bases each). This CDR3 is 15 amino acids long. Germline V CDR1 and CDR2: MNHNY, SVGAGI (reference sequence). V was pared by 0 bases and J by 2 bases, with 11 bases between. CDR3 DNA sequence: TGTGCCAGCAGTTACTCGATACGGGGCACCTACGAGCAGTACTTC. Its protein is CASSYSIRGTYEQYF.

The chain carries TRBV10-3 and TRBJ2-7; a weak D match, TRBD2 (6 bases). CDR1 is ENHRY and CDR2 is SYGVKD in the germline V gene. CDR3 length equals 12 residues. The V end lost 8 bases, the J end lost 3 bases, and 11 bases lay between the germline ends. The chain's CDR3 is CAIGGGIYEQYF. CDR3 DNA: TGTGCCATCGGCGGCGGGATCTACGAGCAGTACTTC.

This clonotype has only a few counts. This chain uses TRBV6-1 with TRBJ2-5; possibly TRBD1 for D (5 bases). CDR1 MNHNS and CDR2 SASEGT come from the germline V gene. V was pared by 1 base and J by 4 bases, with 7 bases between. The CDR3 consists of 13 residues. CDR3 nucleotide sequence: TGTGCCAGCAGTGAAGGACAGAGAGAGACCCAGTACTTC. Its protein is CASSEGQRETQYF.

The sample holds a few counts of this clonotype. V and J are TRBV2 and TRBJ1-2; no clear D gene. V lost 10 bases, J lost 4 bases, and 13 bases lay in between. The CDR3 is 12 amino acids. The V gene's germline CDR1 is SNHLY and CDR2 FYNNEI. CDR3 region: CAIKSAVYGYTF. CDR3 in DNA: TGTGCCATCAAGAGCGCTGTCTATGGCTACACCTTC.

This clonotype has a count of ten or more. The chain combines TRBV12-3 or TRBV12-4 with TRBJ2-7; D might be TRBD1 or TRBD2, each matching 5 bases. This CDR3 comprises 15 residues. Trimming pared 6 bases from V and 0 bases from J, leaving 15 bases between. The CDR3 spells CASRAGTASSYEQYF. The CDR3 DNA sequence: TGTGCCAGCAGGGCCGGGACCGCGAGCTCCTACGAGCAGTACTTC.

The chain combines TRBV20-1 with TRBJ2-2; 8 bases are shared with TRBD2. This CDR3 spans 16 amino acids. With V trimmed by 0 bases and J by 3 bases, 6 bases remained unmatched. CDR1 DFQATT and CDR2 SNEGSKA come from the germline V gene (reference sequence). This CDR3 is CSARDHPGGDTGELFF. The CDR3 DNA sequence: TGCAGTGCTAGAGATCATCCGGGAGGGGACACCGGGGAGCTGTTTTTT.

This chain connects TRBV2 to TRBJ1-5; no firm D call. V dropped 10 bases and J dropped 0 bases, with 16 bases sitting between them. CDR3 length: 15 amino acids. Germline CDR1 and CDR2: SNHLY and FYNNEI. The CDR3 DNA sequence: TGTGCCACCTCCCTAAGGATCAGTAGCAATCAGCCCCAGCATTTT. Encoded protein: CATSLRISSNQPQHF. Full variable domain (missing parts from reference TRBV2 and TRBJ1-5): EPEVTQTPSHQVTQMGQEVILRCVPISNHLYFYWYRQILGQKVEFLVSFYNNEISEKSEIFDDQFSVERPDGSNFTLKIRSTKLEDSAMYFCATSLRISSNQPQHFGDGTRLSIL.

This clonotype occurred many times. The chain links TRBV7-2 to TRBJ2-1; a weak D match, TRBD2 (5 bases). V lost 5 bases and J lost 3, with 14 bases in between. The germline V gene encodes CDR1 SGHTA and CDR2 FQGNSA. The CDR3 sequence is 15 residues long. CDR3 region: CASSLSGGFYNEQFF. CDR3 DNA: TGTGCCAGCAGCCTCAGCGGCGGGTTCTACAATGAGCAGTTCTTC. The entire variable domain, with the rest obtained from reference TRBV7-2 and TRBJ2-1, is as follows: GAGVSQSPSNKVTEKGKDVELRCDPISGHTALYWYRQSLGQGLEFLIYFQGNSAPDKSGLPSDRFSAERTGGSVSTLTIQRTQQEDSAVYLCASSLSGGFYNEQFFGPGTRLTVL.

This rearrangement joins TRBV15 to TRBJ1-5; TRBD1 is a possible D gene (5 bases). The CDR3 runs to 17 residues. CDR1 is LNHNV, CDR2 YYDKDF, per germline (reference sequence). V lost 0 bases, J lost 0 bases, and 12 bases lay in between. The CDR3 is CATSRDNRRYSNQPQHF. The CDR3 bases are TGTGCCACCAGCAGAGATAACAGGCGTTATAGCAATCAGCCCCAGCATTTT. Variable domain in full (rest from reference TRBV15 and TRBJ1-5): DAMVIQNPRYQVTQFGKPVTLSCSQTLNHNVMYWYQQKSSQAPKLLFHYYDKDFNNEADTPDNFQSRRPNTSFCFLDIRSPGLGDTAMYLCATSRDNRRYSNQPQHFGDGTRLSIL.

This clonotype was detected ten times or more. The V gene is TRBV6-1, the J gene TRBJ1-5; weak D call: TRBD1 (6 bases). This CDR3 contains 16 residues. The germline V gene encodes CDR1 MNHNS and CDR2 SASEGT. The V end was cut by 9 bases, the J end by 3 bases, with 21 bases between. CDR3 nucleotides: TGTGCCAGTTCGTCGTCCAAGACAGGCCTCAATCAGCCCCAGCATTTT. This gives the protein CASSSSKTGLNQPQHF.

The rearrangement uses TRBV12-3 or TRBV12-4 and TRBJ1-5; TRBD1 is a possible D gene (6 bases). There are 14 residues in the CDR3. V was pared by 3 bases and J by 3 bases, with 9 bases between. CDR3 sequence reads: CASSLGHNNQPQHF. Here the CDR3 DNA reads TGTGCCAGCAGTTTGGGACACAACAATCAGCCCCAGCATTTT.

This clonotype was detected many times. The V call is TRBV5-1, the J call TRBJ2-3, with 7 bases aligning to TRBD1. The CDR3 runs 14 residues. The V segment lost 1 base and the J segment 5 bases; nucleotides outside the gene matches: 4. Per germline, CDR1 SGHRS and CDR2 YFSETQ. DNA of the CDR3: TGCGCCAGCAGCTTGAATAGGGACAGAGATACGCAGTATTTT. Translation gives CASSLNRDRDTQYF.

The rearrangement joins TRBV19 to TRBJ1-2; D uncertain. This CDR3 is 16 amino acids long. V dropped 8 bases and J dropped 5 bases, with 24 bases sitting between them. CDR1 is LNHDA and CDR2 is SQIVND in the germline V gene (reference sequence). CDR3 in amino acids: CASCTSTSRGLYGYTF. CDR3 nucleotides: TGTGCCAGTTGCACTTCCACCTCCCGAGGACTTTATGGCTACACCTTC.